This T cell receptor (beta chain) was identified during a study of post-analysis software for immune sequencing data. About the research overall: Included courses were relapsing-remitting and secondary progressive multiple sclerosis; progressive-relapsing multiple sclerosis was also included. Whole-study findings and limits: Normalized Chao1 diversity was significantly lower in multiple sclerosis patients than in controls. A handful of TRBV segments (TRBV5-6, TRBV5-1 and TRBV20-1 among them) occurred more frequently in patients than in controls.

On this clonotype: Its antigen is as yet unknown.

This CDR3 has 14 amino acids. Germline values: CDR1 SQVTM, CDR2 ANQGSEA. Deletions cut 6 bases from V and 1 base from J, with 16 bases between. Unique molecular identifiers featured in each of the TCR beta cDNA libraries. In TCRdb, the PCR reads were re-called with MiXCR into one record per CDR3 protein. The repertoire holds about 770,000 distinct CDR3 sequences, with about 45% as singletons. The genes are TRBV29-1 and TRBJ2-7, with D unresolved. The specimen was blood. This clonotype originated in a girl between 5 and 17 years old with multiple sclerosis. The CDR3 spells CSVTSEIWSYEQYF. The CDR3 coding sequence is TGCAGCGTCACTTCCGAGATTTGGTCCTACGAGCAGTACTTC.